Reported below is one T cell receptor (beta chain). As yet, its antigen is unknown. The data are from a study of monozygotic twins with inflammatory bowel disease. Study-level results: Sharing of clonotypes with others was lower in IBD patients than in healthy twins, and this was especially so with disease activity. Patient repertoires may have gained variability from differing immunosuppressive treatments.

One entry per CDR3 protein, without DNA, is what TCRdb gives after re-calling the 5' RACE reads. The sample table sets out 300,000 to 400,000 distinct CDR3 sequences. Researchers collected more than 2 ml of blood per donor. The CDR3 extends over 14 amino acids. Germline CDR1 and CDR2: MDHEN and SYDVKM. The sequence derives from a human donor with ulcerative colitis or Crohn's disease, or a healthy co-twin of an affected twin (not recorded which). V gene TRBV28 combines with J gene TRBJ2-7; TCRdb gives TRBD1 as the D gene, but with no DNA this cannot be confirmed. Sequences were obtained from blood. The CDR3 here is CASSVPALSYEQYF.